This record concerns one TCR beta chain sequence. This sample stems from a study of blood T cell repertoires in COVID-19. Study summary: Samples taken during acute and convalescent COVID-19 were collected in the United States, Italy and Spain. T cells, B-cell-depleted T cells, or PBMCs provided the cDNA or gDNA that served as material.

In the original processing: The authors estimated nucleated cell counts from reference gene primer amplification. Profiling relied on immunoSEQ multiplex PCR, and the TCRdb table lists in-frame clones only, not all of them. V and J calls and clone size come straight from that table; D and trimming were deduced from the DNA. The sample has about 50,000 clones, 88% seen once; the top ten hold more than 9.5%. The V and J ends lost 3 bases and 3 bases, in that order; junction bases with no gene match: 4. The CDR3 runs to 14 residues. Germline CDR1 is KGHSH and CDR2 is LQKENI. This TCR came from a human donor with active COVID-19. The donor label of this sample is uncertain. The source material was peripheral blood. The rearrangement joins TRBV18 to TRBJ2-7; 8 bases line up with TRBD1. The CDR3 protein is CASSPRTGRYEQYF. CDR3 nucleotide sequence: TGTGCCAGCTCACCTAGGACAGGGCGCTACGAGCAGTACTTC.